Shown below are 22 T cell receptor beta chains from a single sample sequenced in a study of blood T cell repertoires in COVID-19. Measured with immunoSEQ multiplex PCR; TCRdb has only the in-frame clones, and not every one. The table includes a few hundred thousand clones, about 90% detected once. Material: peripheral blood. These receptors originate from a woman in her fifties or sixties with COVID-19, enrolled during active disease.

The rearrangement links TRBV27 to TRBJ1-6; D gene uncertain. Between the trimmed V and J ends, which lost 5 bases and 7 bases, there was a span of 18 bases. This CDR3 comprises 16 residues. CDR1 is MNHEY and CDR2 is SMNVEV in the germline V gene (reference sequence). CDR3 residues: CASSRYSIRKNSPLHF. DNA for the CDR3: TGTGCCAGCAGTCGCTACAGTATAAGGAAAAATTCACCCCTCCACTTT.

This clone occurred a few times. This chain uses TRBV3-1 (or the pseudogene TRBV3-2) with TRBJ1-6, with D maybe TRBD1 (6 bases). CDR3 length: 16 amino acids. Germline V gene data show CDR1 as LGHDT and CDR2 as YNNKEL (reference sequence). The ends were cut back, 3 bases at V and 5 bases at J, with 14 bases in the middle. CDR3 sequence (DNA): TGTGCCAGCAGCCATTGGGGGACACAAGATAATTCACCCCTCCACTTT. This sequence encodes CASSHWGTQDNSPLHF.

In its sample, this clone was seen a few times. CDR3 in amino acids: CASSQSGLPPYEQYF. The CDR3 nucleotides read TGTGCCAGCAGCCAGTCCGGGTTACCACCTTACGAGCAGTACTTC. The chain uses TRBV3-1 (or the pseudogene TRBV3-2) and TRBJ2-7; the D is unclear. This CDR3 comprises 15 residues. V lost 3 bases and J lost 4, with 16 bases in between. Germline CDR1 is LGHDT and CDR2 is YNNKEL (reference sequence).

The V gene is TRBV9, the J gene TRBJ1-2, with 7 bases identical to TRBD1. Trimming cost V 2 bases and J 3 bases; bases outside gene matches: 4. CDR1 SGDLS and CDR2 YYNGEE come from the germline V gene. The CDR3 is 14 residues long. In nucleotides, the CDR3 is TGTGCCAGCAGCGTCAGGACAGGTGACTATGGCTACACCTTC. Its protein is CASSVRTGDYGYTF. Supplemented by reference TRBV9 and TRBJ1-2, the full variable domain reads DSGVTQTPKHLITATGQRVTLRCSPRSGDLSVYWYQQSLDQGLQFLIQYYNGEERAKGNILERFSAQQFPDLHSELNLSSLELGDSALYFCASSVRTGDYGYTFGSGTRLTVV.

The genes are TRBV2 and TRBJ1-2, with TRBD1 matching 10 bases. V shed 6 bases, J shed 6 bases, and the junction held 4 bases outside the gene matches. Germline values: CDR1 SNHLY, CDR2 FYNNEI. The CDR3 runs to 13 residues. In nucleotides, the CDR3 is TGTGCCAGCAGGGACAGGGGGGCGGATGGCTACACCTTC. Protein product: CASRDRGADGYTF.

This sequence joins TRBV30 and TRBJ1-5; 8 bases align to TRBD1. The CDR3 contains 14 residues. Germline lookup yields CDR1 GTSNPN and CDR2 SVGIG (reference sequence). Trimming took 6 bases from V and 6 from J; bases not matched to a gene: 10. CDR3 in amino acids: CACQDRVKVQPQHF. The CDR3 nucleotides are TGTGCCTGCCAGGACAGGGTGAAGGTTCAGCCCCAGCATTTT. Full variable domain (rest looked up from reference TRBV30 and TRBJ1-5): SQTIHQWPATLVQPVGSPLSLECTVEGTSNPNLYWYRQAAGRGLQLLFYSVGIGQISSEVPQNLSASRPQDRQFILSSKKLLLSDSGFYLCACQDRVKVQPQHFGDGTRLSIL.

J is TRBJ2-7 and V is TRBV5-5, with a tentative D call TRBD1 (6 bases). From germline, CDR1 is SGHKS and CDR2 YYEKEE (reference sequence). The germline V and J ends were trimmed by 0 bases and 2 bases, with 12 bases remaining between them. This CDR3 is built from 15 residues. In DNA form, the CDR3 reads TGTGCCAGCAGCTTGGTTGGGGGCGGCGCCTACGAGCAGTACTTC. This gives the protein CASSLVGGGAYEQYF.

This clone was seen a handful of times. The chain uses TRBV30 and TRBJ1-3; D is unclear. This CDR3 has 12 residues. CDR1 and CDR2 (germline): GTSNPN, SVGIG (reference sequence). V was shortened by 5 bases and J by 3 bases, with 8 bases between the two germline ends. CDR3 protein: CAWGLSGNTIYF. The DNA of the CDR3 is TGTGCCTGGGGACTGAGTGGAAACACCATATATTTT.

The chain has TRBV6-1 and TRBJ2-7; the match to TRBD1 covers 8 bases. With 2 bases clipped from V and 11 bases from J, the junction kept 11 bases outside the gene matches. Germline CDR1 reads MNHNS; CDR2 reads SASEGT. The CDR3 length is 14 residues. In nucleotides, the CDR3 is TGTGCCAGCAGTGAATGGAGGGGCGAGGGACAGGAGTACTTC. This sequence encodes CASSEWRGEGQEYF.

The DNA for the CDR3 is TGTGCCAGCACGACAGGGGCCTCCTACAATGAGCAGTTCTTC. Amino acid sequence: CASTTGASYNEQFF. The chain carries TRBV7-2 and TRBJ2-1; TRBD1 aligns across 8 bases. Germline-derived CDR1 and CDR2 are SGHTA and FQGNSA. V trimming: 7 bases; J trimming: 0 bases; junction bases outside the gene matches: 2. The CDR3 is 14 residues long.

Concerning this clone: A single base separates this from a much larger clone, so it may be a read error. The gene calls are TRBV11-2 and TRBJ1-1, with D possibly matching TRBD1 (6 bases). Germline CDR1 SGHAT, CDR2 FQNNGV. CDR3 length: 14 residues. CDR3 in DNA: TGTGTCAGCAGCTTAGTGGGACACACCACTGAAGCTTTCTTT. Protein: CVSSLVGHTTEAFF.

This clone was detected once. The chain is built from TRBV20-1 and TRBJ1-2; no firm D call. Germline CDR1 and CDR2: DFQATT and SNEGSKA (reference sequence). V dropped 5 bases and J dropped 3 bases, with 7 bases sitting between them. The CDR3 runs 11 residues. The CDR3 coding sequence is TGCAGTGCTGAGCACTACTATGGCTACACCTTC. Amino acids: CSAEHYYGYTF.

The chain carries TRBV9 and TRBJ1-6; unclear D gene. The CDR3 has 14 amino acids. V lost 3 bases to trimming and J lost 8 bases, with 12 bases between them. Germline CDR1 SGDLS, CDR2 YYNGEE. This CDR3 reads CASSARGPDSPLHF. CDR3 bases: TGTGCCAGCAGCGCCCGAGGCCCCGATTCACCCCTCCACTTT. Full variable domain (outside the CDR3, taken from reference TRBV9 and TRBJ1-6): DSGVTQTPKHLITATGQRVTLRCSPRSGDLSVYWYQQSLDQGLQFLIQYYNGEERAKGNILERFSAQQFPDLHSELNLSSLELGDSALYFCASSARGPDSPLHFGNGTRLTVT.

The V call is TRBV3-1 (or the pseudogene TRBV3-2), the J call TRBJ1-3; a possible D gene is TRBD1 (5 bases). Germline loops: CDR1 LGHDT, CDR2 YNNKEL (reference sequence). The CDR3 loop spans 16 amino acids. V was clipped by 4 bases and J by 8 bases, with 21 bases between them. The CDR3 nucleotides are TGTGCCAGCAGCCTCGGGGACCTCTCTACGGGGGACACCATATATTTT. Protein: CASSLGDLSTGDTIYF.

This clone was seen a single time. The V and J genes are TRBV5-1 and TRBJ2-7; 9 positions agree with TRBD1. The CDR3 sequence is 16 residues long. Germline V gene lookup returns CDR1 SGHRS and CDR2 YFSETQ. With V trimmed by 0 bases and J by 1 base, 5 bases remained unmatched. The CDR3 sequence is CASSLEVTGGSYEQYF. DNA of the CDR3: TGCGCCAGCAGCTTGGAGGTGACAGGGGGTTCCTACGAGCAGTACTTC.

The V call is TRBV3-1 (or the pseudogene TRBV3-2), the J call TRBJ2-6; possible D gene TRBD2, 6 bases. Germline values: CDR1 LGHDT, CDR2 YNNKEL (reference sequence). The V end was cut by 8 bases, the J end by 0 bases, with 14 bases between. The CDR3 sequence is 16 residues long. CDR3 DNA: TGTGCCAGCGGGTCCGGAGGGGCCTCTGGGGCCAACGTCCTGACTTTC. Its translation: CASGSGGASGANVLTF.

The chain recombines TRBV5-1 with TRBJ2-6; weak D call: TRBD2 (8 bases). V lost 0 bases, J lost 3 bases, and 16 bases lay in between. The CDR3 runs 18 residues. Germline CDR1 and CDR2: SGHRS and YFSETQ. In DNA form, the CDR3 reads TGCGCCAGCAGCTTGGCCACGGGAGGGGGCGGTGGGGCCAACGTCCTGACTTTC. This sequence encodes CASSLATGGGGGANVLTF.

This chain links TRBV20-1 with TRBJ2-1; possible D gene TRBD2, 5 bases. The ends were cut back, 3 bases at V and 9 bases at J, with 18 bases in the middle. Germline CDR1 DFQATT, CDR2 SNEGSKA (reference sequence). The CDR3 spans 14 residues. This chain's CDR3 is CSASGRTPGIEQFF. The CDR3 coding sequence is TGCAGTGCTAGTGGACGGACCCCGGGGATTGAGCAGTTCTTC.

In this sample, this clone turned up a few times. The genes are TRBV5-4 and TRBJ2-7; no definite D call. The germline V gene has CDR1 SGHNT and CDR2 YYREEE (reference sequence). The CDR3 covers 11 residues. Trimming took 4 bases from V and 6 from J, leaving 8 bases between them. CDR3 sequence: CASSLRSEQYF. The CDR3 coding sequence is TGTGCCAGCAGCCTTCGTTCCGAGCAGTACTTC. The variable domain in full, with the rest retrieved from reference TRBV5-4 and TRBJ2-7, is ETGVTQSPTHLIKTRGQQVTLRCSSQSGHNTVSWYQQALGQGPQFIFQYYREEENGRGNFPPRFSGLQFPNYSSELNVNALELDDSALYLCASSLRSEQYFGPGTRLTVT.

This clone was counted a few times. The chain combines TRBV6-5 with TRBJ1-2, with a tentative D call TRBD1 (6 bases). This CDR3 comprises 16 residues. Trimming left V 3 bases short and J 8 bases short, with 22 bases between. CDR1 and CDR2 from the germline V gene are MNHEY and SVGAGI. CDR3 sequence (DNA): TGTGCCAGCAGTTATGAAAGGGGCAGGGGCCCGGGAGGCTACACCTTC. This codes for CASSYERGRGPGGYTF.

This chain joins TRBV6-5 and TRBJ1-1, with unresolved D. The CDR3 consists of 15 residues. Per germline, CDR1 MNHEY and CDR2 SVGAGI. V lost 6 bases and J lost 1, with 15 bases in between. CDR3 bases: TGTGCCAGCAGGCCGACTGGAGGCTGGAACACTGAAGCTTTCTTT. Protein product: CASRPTGGWNTEAFF.

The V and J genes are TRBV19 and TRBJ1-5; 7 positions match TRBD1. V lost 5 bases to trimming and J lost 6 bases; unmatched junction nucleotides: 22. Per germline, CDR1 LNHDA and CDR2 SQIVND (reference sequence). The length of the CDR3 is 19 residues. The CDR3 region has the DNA TGTGCCAGTAGTCCCGTCTGGACAGGCAGGGGTGCCGACCGTCAGCCCCAGCATTTT. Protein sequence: CASSPVWTGRGADRQPQHF.